This T cell receptor beta chain was documented in a study of blood T cell repertoires in COVID-19. Study background: Researchers got acute and convalescent COVID-19 samples from the United States, Italy and Spain. PBMCs, B-cell-depleted T cells, or T cells provided the cDNA or gDNA that made up the material.

Original processing notes: Reference gene primers were amplified, and this amplification served to estimate nucleated cell counts. Assay used: immunoSEQ multiplex PCR; TCRdb lists only in-frame clones, some missing. V and J calls and clone size are those listed in that table; D and trimming were worked out from the DNA. The repertoire holds 100,000 to 150,000 clones, with around 87% as singletons. CDR3 length: 13 amino acids. From germline, CDR1 is WSHSY and CDR2 SAAADI. J lost 19 bases, V lost 6 bases, and 13 bases had no gene match. What was sequenced was peripheral blood. The clonotype comes from a woman aged 70 to 79 with acute or convalescent COVID-19. The chain couples TRBV10-2 to TRBJ1-6, with 9 bases fitting TRBD1. The CDR3 here is CASSGTGRTPSHF. DNA of the CDR3: TGCGCCAGCAGCGGGACAGGGAGAACCCCGAGTCACTTT.